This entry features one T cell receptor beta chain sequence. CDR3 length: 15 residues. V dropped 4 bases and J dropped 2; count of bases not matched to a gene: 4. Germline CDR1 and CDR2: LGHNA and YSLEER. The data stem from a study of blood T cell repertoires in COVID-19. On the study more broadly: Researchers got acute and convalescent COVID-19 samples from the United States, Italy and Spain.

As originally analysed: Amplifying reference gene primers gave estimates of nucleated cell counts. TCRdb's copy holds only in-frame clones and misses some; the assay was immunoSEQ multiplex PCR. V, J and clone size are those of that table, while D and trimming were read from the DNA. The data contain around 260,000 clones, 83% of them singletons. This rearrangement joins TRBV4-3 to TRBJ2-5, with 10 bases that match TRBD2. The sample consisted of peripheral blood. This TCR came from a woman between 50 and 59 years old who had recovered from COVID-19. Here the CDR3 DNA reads TGCGCCAGCAGCCCCAGGACTAGCGGACAAGAGACCCAGTACTTC. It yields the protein CASSPRTSGQETQYF.